This T cell receptor beta chain stems from a study of blood T cells in healthy people across ages. Next came a second PCR, run for about 6 to 11 cycles, which used a sample-barcoded 5' primer along with a J-beta primer mix. TCRdb called the 5' RACE reads again in MiXCR, with one record for every CDR3 protein. There are about 930,000 distinct CDR3 sequences in the sample; approximately 32% occur only once, and roughly 10% lies in the top ten. General study results and limits: The lack of PBMC sorting stopped any conclusive naive versus antigen-experienced comparison.

This CDR3 is built from 14 residues. Trimming removed 0 bases at V and 6 bases at J, with 11 bases between. The sample holds a few counts of this clonotype. Its target is unknown. The same data also went into a second study, on T cells of mothers and their children. That work contributes: Once extracted, all RNA went into cDNA synthesis at 1.5 ug per 15 ul.

V usage is TRBV12-3 or TRBV12-4 and J usage is TRBJ1-1; weak D call: TRBD1 (6 bases). This receptor was identified in a woman in her forties in good health. Sequencing was done on a sample of blood. The CDR3 DNA reads as TGTGCCAGCAGTTTAGCGCAGGGGCGGCCTGAAGCTTTCTTT. It yields the protein CASSLAQGRPEAFF.